This TCR beta chain is drawn from a study of blood T cell repertoires in COVID-19. Study summary: From the United States, Italy and Spain came samples of acute and convalescent COVID-19.

V was pared by 4 bases and J by 2 bases, with 4 bases of the junction left unmatched. This CDR3 contains 14 residues. Germline V gives CDR1 SGHRS, CDR2 YFSETQ. Recovery among Cohort 3 donors was established by two negative PCRs, clearance, or symptom resolution. TCRdb's copy holds only in-frame clones and misses some; the assay was immunoSEQ multiplex PCR. The sample consists of roughly 170,000 clones, approximately 80% of them appearing once. This clone was found once. Input material: PBMCs or T cells enriched from blood (not recorded which). V usage is TRBV5-1 and J usage is TRBJ2-7, with 9 bases matching TRBD1. This TCR came from a woman between 50 and 59 years old who had recovered from COVID-19. The CDR3 sequence: CASSHGQGTYEQYF. In DNA, the CDR3 is TGCGCCAGCAGCCACGGACAGGGGACCTACGAGCAGTACTTC.